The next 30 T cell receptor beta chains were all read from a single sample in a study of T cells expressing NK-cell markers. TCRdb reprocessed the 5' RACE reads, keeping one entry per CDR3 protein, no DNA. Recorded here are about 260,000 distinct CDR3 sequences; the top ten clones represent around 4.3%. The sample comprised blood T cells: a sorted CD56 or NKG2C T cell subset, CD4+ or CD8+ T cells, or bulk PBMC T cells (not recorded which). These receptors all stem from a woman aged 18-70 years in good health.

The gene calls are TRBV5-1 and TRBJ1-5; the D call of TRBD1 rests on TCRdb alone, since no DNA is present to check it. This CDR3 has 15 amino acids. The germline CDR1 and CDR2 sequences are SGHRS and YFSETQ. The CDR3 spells CASRTGTDSNQPQHF.

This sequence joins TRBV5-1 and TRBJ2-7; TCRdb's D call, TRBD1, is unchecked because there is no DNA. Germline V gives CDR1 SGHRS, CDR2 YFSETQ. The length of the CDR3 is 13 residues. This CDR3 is CASSPGQSYEQYF.

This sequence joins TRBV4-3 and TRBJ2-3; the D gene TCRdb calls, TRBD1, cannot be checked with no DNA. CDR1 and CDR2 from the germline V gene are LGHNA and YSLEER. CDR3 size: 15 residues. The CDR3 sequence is CASSHGTGVRDTQYF.

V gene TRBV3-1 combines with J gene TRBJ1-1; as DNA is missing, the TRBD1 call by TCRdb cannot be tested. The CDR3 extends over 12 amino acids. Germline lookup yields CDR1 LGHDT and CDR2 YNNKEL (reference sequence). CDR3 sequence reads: CASSRTGSEAFF. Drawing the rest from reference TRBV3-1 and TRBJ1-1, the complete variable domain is DTAVSQTPKYLVTQMGNDKSIKCEQNLGHDTMYWYKQDSKKFLKIMFSYNNKELIINETVPNRFSPKSPDKAHLNLHINSLELGDSAVYFCASSRTGSEAFFGQGTRLTVV.

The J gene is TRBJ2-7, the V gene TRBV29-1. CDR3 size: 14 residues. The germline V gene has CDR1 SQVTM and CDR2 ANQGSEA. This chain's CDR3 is CSVGSAGSSYEQYF.

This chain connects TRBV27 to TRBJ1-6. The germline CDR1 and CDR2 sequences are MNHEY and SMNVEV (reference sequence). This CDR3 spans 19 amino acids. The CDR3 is CASSLSGVKGSSYNSPLHF.

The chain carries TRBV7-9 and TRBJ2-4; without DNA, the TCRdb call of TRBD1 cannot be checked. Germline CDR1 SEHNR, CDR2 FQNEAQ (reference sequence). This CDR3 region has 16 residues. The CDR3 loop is CASSLALGGAENIQYF.

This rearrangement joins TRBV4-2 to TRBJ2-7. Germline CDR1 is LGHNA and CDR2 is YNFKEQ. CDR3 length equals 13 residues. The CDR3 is CASSNSVFYEQYF.

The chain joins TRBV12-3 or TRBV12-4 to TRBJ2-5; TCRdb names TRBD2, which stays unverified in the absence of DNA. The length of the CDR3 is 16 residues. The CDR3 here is CASTPAVLAGTETQYF.

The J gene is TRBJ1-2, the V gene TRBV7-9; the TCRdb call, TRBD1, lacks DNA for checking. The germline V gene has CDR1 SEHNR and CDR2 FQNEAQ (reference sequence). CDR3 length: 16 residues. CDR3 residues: CASSPGTTLPSYGYTF.

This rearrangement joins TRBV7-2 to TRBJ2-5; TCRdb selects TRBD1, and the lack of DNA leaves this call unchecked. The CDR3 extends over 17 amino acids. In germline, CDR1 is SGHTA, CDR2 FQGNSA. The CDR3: CASSLGRLAARQETQYF.

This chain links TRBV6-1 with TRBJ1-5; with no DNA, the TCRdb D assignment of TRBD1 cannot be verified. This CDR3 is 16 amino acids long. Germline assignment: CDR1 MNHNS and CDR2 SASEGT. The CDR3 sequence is CASSEEGALSNQPQHF.

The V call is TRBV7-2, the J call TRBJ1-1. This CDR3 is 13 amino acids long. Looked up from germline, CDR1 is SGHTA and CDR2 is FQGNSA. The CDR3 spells CASSLDAGTEAFF.

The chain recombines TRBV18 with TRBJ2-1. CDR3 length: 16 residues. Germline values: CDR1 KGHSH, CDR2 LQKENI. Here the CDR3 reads CASSLWGPSSYNEQFF. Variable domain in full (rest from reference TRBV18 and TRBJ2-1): NAGVMQNPRHLVRRRGQEARLRCSPMKGHSHVYWYRQLPEEGLKFMVYLQKENIIDESGMPKERFSAEFPKEGPSILRIQQVVRGDSAAYFCASSLWGPSSYNEQFFGPGTRLTVL.

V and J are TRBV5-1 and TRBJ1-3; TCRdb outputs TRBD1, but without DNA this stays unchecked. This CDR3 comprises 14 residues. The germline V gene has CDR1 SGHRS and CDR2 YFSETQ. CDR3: CASRPGFSGNTIYF.

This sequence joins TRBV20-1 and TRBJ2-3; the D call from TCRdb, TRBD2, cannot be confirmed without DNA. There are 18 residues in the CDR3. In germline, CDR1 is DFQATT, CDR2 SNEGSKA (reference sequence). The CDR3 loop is CSARSPMGSGRAKDTQYF.

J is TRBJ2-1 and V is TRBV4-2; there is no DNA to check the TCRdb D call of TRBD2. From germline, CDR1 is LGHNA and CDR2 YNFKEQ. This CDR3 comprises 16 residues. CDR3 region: CASSQVSGRGYNEQFF.

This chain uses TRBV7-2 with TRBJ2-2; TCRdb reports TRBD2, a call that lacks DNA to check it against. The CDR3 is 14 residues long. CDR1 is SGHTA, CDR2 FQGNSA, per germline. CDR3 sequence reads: CASTISGPTGELFF.

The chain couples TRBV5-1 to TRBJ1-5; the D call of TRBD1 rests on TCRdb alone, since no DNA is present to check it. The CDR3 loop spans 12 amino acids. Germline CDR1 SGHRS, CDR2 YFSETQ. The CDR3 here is CASSLEGQPQHF.

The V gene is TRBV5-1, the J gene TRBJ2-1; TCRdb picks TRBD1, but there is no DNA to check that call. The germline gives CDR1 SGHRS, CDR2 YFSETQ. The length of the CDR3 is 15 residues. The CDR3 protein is CASSLGYRVSHEQFF.

CDR3 sequence reads: CASSVGFAGSTYEQYF. The V and J genes are TRBV9 and TRBJ2-7; TCRdb's D call of TRBD1 is untestable without DNA. The CDR3 is made up of 16 amino acids. Germline assignment: CDR1 SGDLS and CDR2 YYNGEE.

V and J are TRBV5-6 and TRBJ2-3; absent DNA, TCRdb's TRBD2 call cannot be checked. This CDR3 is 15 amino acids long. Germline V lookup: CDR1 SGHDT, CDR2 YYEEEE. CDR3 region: CASSRRLAVLGAQYF.

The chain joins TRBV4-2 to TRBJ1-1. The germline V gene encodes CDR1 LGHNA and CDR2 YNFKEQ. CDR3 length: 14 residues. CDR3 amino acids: CASSQGLLNTEAFF.

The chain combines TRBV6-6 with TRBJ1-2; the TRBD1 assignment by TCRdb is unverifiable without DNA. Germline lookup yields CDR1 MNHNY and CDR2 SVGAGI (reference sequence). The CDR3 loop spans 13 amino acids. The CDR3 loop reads CASGLTLNGGYTF.

The CDR3: CASSLTTGALNTEAFF. The chain employs TRBV5-1 and TRBJ1-1; TCRdb's D call, TRBD1, is unchecked because there is no DNA. The CDR3 runs to 16 residues. The germline CDR1 and CDR2 sequences are SGHRS and YFSETQ.

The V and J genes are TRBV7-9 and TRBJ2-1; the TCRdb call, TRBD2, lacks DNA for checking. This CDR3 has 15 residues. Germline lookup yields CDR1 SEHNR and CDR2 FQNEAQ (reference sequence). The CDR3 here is CASSKPLAVYNEQFF.

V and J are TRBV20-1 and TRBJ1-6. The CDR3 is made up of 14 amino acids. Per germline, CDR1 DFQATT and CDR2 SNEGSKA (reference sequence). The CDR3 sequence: CSAKGGTVNSPLHF.

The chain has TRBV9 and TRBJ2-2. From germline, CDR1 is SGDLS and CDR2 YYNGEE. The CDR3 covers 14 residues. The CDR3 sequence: CASSVAPNTGELFF.

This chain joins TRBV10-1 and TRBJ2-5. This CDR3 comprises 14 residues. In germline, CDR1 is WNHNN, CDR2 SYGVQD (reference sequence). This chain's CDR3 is CASSEQKFGETQYF.

CDR3 loop: CSARNPQGYNEQFF. The V and J genes are TRBV20-1 and TRBJ2-1. Germline CDR1 is DFQATT and CDR2 is SNEGSKA (reference sequence). The CDR3 totals 14 residues.